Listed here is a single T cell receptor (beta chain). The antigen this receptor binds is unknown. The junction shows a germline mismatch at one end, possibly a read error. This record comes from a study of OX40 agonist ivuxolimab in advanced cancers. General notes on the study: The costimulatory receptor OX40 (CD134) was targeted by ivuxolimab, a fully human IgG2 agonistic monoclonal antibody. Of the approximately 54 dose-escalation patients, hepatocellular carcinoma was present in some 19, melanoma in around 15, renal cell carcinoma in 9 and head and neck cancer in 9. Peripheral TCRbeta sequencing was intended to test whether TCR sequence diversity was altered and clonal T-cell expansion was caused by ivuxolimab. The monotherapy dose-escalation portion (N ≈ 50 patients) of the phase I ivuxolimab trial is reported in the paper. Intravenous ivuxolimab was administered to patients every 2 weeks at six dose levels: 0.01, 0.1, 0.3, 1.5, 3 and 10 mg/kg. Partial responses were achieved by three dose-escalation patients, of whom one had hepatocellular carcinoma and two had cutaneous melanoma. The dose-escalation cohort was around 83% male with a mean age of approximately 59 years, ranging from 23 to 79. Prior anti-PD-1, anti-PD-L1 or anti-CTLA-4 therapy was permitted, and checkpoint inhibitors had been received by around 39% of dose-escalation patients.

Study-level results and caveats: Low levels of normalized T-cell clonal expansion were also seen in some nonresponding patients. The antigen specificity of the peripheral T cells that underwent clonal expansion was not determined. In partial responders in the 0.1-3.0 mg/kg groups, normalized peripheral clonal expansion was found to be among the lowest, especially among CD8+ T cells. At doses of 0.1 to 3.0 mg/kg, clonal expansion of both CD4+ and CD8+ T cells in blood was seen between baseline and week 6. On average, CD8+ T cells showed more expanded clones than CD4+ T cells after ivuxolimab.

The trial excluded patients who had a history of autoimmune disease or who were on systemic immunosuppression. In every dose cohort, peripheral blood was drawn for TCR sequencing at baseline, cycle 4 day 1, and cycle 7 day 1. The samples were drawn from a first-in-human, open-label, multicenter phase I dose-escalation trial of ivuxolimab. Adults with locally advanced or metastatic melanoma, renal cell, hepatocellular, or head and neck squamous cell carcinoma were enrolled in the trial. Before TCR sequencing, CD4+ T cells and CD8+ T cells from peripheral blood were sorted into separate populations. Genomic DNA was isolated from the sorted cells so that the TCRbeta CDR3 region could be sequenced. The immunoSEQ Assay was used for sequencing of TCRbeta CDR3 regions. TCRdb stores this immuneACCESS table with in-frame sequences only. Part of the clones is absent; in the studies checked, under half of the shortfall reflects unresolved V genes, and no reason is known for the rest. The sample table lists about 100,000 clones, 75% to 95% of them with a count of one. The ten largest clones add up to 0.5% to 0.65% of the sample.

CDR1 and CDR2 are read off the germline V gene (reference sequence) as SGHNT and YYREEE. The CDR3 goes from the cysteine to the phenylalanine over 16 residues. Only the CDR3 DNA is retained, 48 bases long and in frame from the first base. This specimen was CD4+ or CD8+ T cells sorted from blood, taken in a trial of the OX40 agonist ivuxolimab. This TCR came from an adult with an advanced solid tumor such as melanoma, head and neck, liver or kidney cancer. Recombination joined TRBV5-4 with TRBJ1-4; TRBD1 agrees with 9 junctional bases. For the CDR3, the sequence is CASSQEDRGSNEKLFF. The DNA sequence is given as TGCGCCAGCAGCCAAGAGGACAGGGGTTCTAATGAAAAACTGTTTTTT.